A selection of T cell receptor beta chains follows, all from one sample in a study of cytotoxic CD8 clonotypes in ibrutinib-treated CLL. Data came from immunoSEQ multiplex PCR; TCRdb stores just in-frame clones and leaves some out. The sample contains some 98,000 clones, roughly 80% of which appear only once. The input for sequencing was PBMCs, taken after 12 months of ibrutinib treatment. The receptors originated from a human donor with chronic lymphocytic leukemia. Both conserved end residues are part of each CDR3. D genes are given only for firm matches. Only some rows state a clone size, as once, few, many or a class for expanded clones.

>TRBV6-1|.|TRBJ2-3|.
TGTGCCAGCGGAGGGGGCACAGATACGCAGTATTTT
CASGGGTDTQYF
>TRBV7-8|once|TRBJ2-3|.
TGTGCCAGCAGCCTCACCCGGGGCAGGCCCAGCAGCACAGATACGCAGTATTTT
CASSLTRGRPSSTDTQYF
>TRBV7-2|once|TRBJ2-3|.
TGTGCCAGCAGCTTAGCTATCTCTAGCACAGATACGCAGTATTTT
CASSLAISSTDTQYF
>TRBV5-1|.|TRBJ1-2|TRBD1
TGCGCCAGCAGGGCCGGGACAGGGGGATATGGCTACACCTTC
CASRAGTGGYGYTF
>TRBV10-3|.|TRBJ2-3|.
TGTGCCATCAGTGAGTCGCGAGGGGCGGCAGATACGCAGTATTTT
CAISESRGAADTQYF
>TRBV6-1|.|TRBJ1-1|TRBD1
TGTGCCAGCAGTGATGGGACAGGGGGCACTGAAGCTTTCTTT
CASSDGTGGTEAFF
>TRBV5-4|once|TRBJ2-5|TRBD1
TGTGCCAGCAGCCCAAGACAGGGGGGGTCAGAGACCCAGTACTTC
CASSPRQGGSETQYF
>TRBV7-2|.|TRBJ1-5|TRBD1
TGTGCCAGCAGCTTAGGACAGGGTCAGCCCCAGCATTTT
CASSLGQGQPQHF
>TRBV5-6|.|TRBJ1-5|.
TGTGCCAGCAGCCTGTGGGGATATAGCAATCAGCCCCAGCATTTT
CASSLWGYSNQPQHF
>TRBV18|once|TRBJ1-5|TRBD1
TGTGCCAGCTCACTGACAGGGAGCAATCAGCCCCAGCATTTT
CASSLTGSNQPQHF
>TRBV6-1|.|TRBJ2-1|TRBD2
TGTGCCAGCAGTGGCCAAGGGTTGACTAGCGGGGGATATGAGCAGTTCTTC
CASSGQGLTSGGYEQFF
>TRBV25-1|.|TRBJ2-7|TRBD2
TGTGCCAGCAGTGAATTAATCAGAGCTAGCGGGACCTACGAGCAGTACTTC
CASSELIRASGTYEQYF
>TRBV5-1|.|TRBJ1-3|.
TGCGCCAGCAGCCCCGGGACCGCTGGAAACACCATATATTTT
CASSPGTAGNTIYF
>TRBV7-6|.|TRBJ2-1|.
TGTGCCAGCAGCTTAGAGAGGGAGCAGTTCTTC
CASSLEREQFF
>TRBV4-2|.|TRBJ2-6|.
TGTGCCAGCAGCCAAGAGGTGGCTGCTGGGGCCAACGTCCTGACTTTC
CASSQEVAAGANVLTF
>TRBV2|.|TRBJ1-1|.
TGTGCCAGCAGTAGGACGGCGGTTAACACTGAAGCTTTCTTT
CASSRTAVNTEAFF
>TRBV7-9|.|TRBJ1-2|.
TGTGCCAGCAGCTGGGGTGAGAATGGCTACACCTTC
CASSWGENGYTF
>TRBV2|.|TRBJ1-4|.
TGTGCCAGCAGTGAGGGGACATTACGTGAAAAACTGTTTTTT
CASSEGTLREKLFF
>TRBV7-9|.|TRBJ2-5|.
TGTGCCAGCAGCTTGAACAGGGTCCAAGAGACCCAGTACTTC
CASSLNRVQETQYF
>TRBV11-1|.|TRBJ2-2|.
TGTGCCAGCAGCTTAGGGGGGCAGGAGCTGTTTTTT
CASSLGGQELFF
>TRBV12-5|few|TRBJ1-1|.
TGTGCTAGTGGTTTAGAGGGGGGCACTGAAGCTTTCTTT
CASGLEGGTEAFF
>TRBV7-2|once|TRBJ2-7|TRBD1
TGTGCCAGCAGCTTCGAAGGGACAGGGCCTATGTACGAGCAGTACTTC
CASSFEGTGPMYEQYF
>TRBV18|.|TRBJ1-2|.
TGTGCCAGCTCACCCGACGTCCTGGGGGGCTACACCTTC
CASSPDVLGGYTF
>TRBV5-4|few|TRBJ1-2|.
TGTGCCAGCAGTCCCCCAGGGACGCAGCGTAACTATGGCTACACCTTC
CASSPPGTQRNYGYTF
>TRBV5-6|.|TRBJ2-7|TRBD1
TGTGCCAGCAGCCTAGGACAGGGGGCCTACGAGCAGTACTTC
CASSLGQGAYEQYF
>TRBV19|.|TRBJ2-7|.
TGTGCCAGTACCCCCAACAGGGAAGGTTCCTACGAGCAGTACTTC
CASTPNREGSYEQYF
>TRBV11-3|.|TRBJ2-6|.
TGTGCCAGCAGCTTAGATTCGAGAATGGGGCTATCTGGGGCCAACGTCCTGACTTTC
CASSLDSRMGLSGANVLTF
>TRBV4-3|.|TRBJ1-2|.
TGCGCCAGCAGCCAAGACAGGGGCCTAGATGGCTACACCTTC
CASSQDRGLDGYTF
>TRBV7-2|.|TRBJ1-6|.
TGTGCCAGCAGCTTAGGCTCCGGGACAAATAATTCACCCCTCCACTTT
CASSLGSGTNNSPLHF
>TRBV6-5|.|TRBJ1-2|.
TGTGCCAGCAGCGAGGGGGGGCCTGGCTACACCTTC
CASSEGGPGYTF
>TRBV7-2|.|TRBJ2-7|.
TGTGCCAGCAGCCCCTTAGGGACTTCGTCCTACGAGCAGTACTTC
CASSPLGTSSYEQYF
>TRBV5-1|.|TRBJ1-6|.
TGCGCCAGCAGCCCCCGTGATTACGCGAATTCACCCCTCCACTTT
CASSPRDYANSPLHF
>TRBV7-2|.|TRBJ2-2|.
TGTGCCAGCAGCTTACCCCCAGGTACGAACACCGGGGAGCTGTTTTTT
CASSLPPGTNTGELFF
>TRBV5-1|few|TRBJ2-5|TRBD1
TGCGCCAGCAGCTTGGGGACAGGGGAAGAGACCCAGTACTTC
CASSLGTGEETQYF
>TRBV13|.|TRBJ2-5|.
TGTGCCAGCAGCTTTGGGACTCAAGAGACCCAGTACTTC
CASSFGTQETQYF
>TRBV5-6|.|TRBJ1-2|.
TGTGCCAGCAGCCCCCAAATAGGGGGCTATGGCTACACCTTC
CASSPQIGGYGYTF
>TRBV9|.|TRBJ2-2|.
TGTGCCAGCAGCGTAACGTTCTTGAACACCGGGGAGCTGTTTTTT
CASSVTFLNTGELFF
>TRBV6-6|.|TRBJ1-1|.
TGTGCCAGCAGTCACCGTAGAACAGGGCTCAACACTGAAGCTTTCTTT
CASSHRRTGLNTEAFF
>TRBV5-1|few|TRBJ1-3|TRBD1
TGCGCCAGCAGCTCCCAGGGGGACACCATATATTTT
CASSSQGDTIYF
>TRBV2|.|TRBJ2-7|.
TGTGCCAGCAGTGATGGTGTCAGGGGCTACGAGCAGTACTTC
CASSDGVRGYEQYF
>TRBV28|.|TRBJ1-3|.
TGTGCCAGCAGCCCCGGACAGAATCGAAACACCATATATTTT
CASSPGQNRNTIYF
>TRBV18|.|TRBJ1-2|.
TGTGCCAGCTCACCATCCGGACAGCCTAACTATGGCTACACCTTC
CASSPSGQPNYGYTF
>TRBV15|once|TRBJ2-7|.
TGTGCCCCCAGCGAGTCCTACGAGCAGTACTTC
CAPSESYEQYF
>TRBV29-1|.|TRBJ1-2|.
TGCAGCGTTGAAGAAATGGGCTATGGCTACACCTTC
CSVEEMGYGYTF
>TRBV11-3|.|TRBJ1-3|TRBD1
TGTGCCAGCAGCTTTGGGGACAGCTCTGGAAACACCATATATTTT
CASSFGDSSGNTIYF
>TRBV5-4|.|TRBJ1-2|.
TGTGCCAGCAGCTTGCGGGGTACGCCTGGCTACACCTTC
CASSLRGTPGYTF
>TRBV19|.|TRBJ1-6|TRBD1
TGTGCCAGCTCTGGACAGGGTTCCTATAATTCACCCCTCCACTTT
CASSGQGSYNSPLHF
>TRBV16|.|TRBJ2-1|.
TGTGCCAGCAGCCAATTGGGGAACAATGAGCAGTTCTTC
CASSQLGNNEQFF